The clone carrying this T cell receptor (beta chain) was seen repeatedly, ten times or more. Its target is unknown. Germline CDR1 is MNHEY and CDR2 is SVGEGT. V was clipped by 4 bases and J by 2 bases, with 13 bases between them. This CDR3 is built from 15 residues. The record originates from a study of metastatic and nonmetastatic thyroid tumors. At the level of the study: Both malignant and benign thyroid patients supplied peripheral blood and tumor or nodule tissue samples, across which the repertoires of these patients were then compared.

As handled by the study authors: Using the CDR3 differences seen across clinicopathological groups, the authors built a distant-metastasis classifier for papillary thyroid cancer, which was meant to discriminate distant-metastatic patients. TCRdb reassembled clones from the PCR reads with MiXCR. Clone size and V and J calls follow TCRdb, not the original study. The sample consists of over 20,000 clones, about a quarter of them appearing once. No treatment had been given to any patient before thyroid surgery. Whole-study results and caveats: Relative to benign nodules, malignant thyroid tumors were reportedly characterized by significantly elevated TCR beta diversity in blood and tumor.

This TCR derives from a male donor with papillary thyroid cancer or a benign thyroid nodule (not recorded which). Some clones in this sample may be carry-over from other donors' samples. The V and J genes are TRBV6-2 or TRBV6-3 and TRBJ2-3; D not certain. Sample: blood. The CDR3 is CASSSDPRSTDTQYF. Written as DNA, the CDR3 is TGTGCCAGCAGTTCCGACCCCAGATCCACAGATACGCAGTATTTT.